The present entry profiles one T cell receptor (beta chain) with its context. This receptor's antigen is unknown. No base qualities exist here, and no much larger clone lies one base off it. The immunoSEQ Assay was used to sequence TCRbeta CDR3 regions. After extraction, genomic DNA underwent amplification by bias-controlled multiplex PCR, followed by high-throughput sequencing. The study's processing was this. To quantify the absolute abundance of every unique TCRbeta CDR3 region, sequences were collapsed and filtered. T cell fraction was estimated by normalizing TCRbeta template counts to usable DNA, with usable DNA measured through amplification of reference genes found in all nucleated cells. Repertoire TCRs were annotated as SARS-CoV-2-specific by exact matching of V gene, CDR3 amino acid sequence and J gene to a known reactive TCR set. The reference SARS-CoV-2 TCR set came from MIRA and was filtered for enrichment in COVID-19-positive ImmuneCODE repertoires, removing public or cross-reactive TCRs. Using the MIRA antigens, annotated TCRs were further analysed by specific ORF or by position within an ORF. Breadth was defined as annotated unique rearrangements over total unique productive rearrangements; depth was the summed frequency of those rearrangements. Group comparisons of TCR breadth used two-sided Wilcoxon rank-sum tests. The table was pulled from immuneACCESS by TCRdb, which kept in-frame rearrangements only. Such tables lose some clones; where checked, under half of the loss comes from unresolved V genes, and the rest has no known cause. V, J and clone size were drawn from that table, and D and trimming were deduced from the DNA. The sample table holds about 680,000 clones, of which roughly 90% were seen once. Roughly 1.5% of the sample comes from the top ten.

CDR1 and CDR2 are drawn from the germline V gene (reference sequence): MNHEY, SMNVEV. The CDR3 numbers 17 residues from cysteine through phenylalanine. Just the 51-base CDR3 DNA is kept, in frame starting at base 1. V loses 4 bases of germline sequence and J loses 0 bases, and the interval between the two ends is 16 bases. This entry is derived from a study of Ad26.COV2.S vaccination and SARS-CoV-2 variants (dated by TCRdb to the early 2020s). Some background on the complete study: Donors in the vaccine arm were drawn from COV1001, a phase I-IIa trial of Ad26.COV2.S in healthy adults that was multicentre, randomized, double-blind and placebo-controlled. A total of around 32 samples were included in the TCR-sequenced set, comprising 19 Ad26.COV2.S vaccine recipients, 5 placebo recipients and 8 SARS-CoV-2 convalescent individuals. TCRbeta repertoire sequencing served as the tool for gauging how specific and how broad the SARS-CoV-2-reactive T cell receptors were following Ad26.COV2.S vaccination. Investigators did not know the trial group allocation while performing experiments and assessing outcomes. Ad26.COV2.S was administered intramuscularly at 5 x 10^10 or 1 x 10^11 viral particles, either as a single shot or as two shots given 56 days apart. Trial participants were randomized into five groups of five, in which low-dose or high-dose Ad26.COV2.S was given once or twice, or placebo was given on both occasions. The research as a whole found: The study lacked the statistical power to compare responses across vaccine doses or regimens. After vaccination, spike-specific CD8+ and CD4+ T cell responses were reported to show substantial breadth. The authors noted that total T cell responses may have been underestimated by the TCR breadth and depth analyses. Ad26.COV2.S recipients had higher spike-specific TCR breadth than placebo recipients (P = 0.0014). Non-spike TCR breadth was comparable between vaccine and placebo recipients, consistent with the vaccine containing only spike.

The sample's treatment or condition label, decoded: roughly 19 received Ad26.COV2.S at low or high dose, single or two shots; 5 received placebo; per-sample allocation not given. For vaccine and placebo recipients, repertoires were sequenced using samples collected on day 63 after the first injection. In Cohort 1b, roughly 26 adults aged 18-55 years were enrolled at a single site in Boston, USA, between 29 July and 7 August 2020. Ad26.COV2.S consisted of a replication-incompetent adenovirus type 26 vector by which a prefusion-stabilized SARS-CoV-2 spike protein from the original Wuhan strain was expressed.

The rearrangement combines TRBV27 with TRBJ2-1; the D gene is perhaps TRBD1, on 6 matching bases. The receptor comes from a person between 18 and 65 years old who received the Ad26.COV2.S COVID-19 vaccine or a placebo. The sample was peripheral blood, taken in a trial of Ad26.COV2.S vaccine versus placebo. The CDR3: CASSSRRDTSSYNEQFF. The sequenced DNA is TGTGCCAGCAGTTCCCGACGGGACACTAGCTCCTACAATGAGCAGTTCTTC.